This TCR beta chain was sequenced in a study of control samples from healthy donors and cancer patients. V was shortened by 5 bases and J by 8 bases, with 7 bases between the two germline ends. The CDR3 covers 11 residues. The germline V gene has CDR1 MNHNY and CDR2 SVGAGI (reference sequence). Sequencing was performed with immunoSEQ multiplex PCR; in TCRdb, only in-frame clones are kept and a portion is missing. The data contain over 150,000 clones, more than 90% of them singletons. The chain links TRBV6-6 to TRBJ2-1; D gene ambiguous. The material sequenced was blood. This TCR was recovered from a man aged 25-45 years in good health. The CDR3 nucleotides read TGTGCCAGCAGTACCGCTGATGAGCAGTTCTTC. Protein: CASSTADEQFF.